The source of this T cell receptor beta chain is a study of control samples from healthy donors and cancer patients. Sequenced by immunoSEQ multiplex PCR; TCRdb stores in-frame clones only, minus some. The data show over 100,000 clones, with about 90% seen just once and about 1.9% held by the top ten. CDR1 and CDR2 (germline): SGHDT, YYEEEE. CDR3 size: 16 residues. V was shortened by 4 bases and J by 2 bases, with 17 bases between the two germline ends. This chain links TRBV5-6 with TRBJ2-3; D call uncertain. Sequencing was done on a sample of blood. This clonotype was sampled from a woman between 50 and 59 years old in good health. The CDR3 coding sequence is TGTGCCAGCAGCGGCACCCCCGCGGATCACACAGATACGCAGTATTTT. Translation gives CASSGTPADHTDTQYF.